This T cell receptor beta chain is from a study of cytomegalovirus exposure and HLA in healthy donors. Study at large: T cells numbering around 180 million yielded fewer than 140 million unique TCR beta sequences in an earlier analysis.

13 Jbeta primers and 60 Vbeta primers were used for the PCR. The protocol was immunoSEQ multiplex PCR, while the TCRdb copy is restricted to in-frame clones and leaves out a portion. The data contain about 190,000 clones, roughly 80% of them singletons. The germline CDR1 and CDR2 sequences are SGHTA and FQGNSA. The trim removed 5 bases at V and 8 bases at J, leaving 8 bases unmatched. The CDR3 consists of 14 residues. This clone was observed a handful of times. Its antigen remains unknown. Broader study findings: For most TCR beta V segments, an earlier analysis put the productive rate at about 90% or about 30% of the time. The authors later linked a missense DCLRE1C variant to TCR beta V- and J-gene trimming. Reports credit the classifier with highly specific, highly sensitive diagnosis of cytomegalovirus status.

The sequenced sample consisted of PBMCs. The chain links TRBV7-2 to TRBJ1-4; 7 bases line up with TRBD1. The clonotype comes from a woman under 30 in good health and CMV-seronegative. The CDR3 protein is CASSPRTGAEKLFF. CDR3 DNA: TGTGCCAGCAGCCCCCGCACAGGGGCAGAAAAACTGTTTTTT.